The next 7 T cell receptor beta chains were all read from a single sample in a study of blood T cell repertoires in COVID-19. Sequenced by immunoSEQ multiplex PCR; TCRdb stores in-frame clones only, minus some. The sample contains roughly 65,000 clones, 65% to 80% of which appear only once. The specimen was peripheral blood. The receptor set was obtained from a human donor in a cohort sampled during active COVID-19.

The chain carries TRBV24-1 and TRBJ1-5, with TRBD1 as a possible D gene (5 bases). The CDR3 extends over 14 amino acids. The germline gives CDR1 KGHDR, CDR2 SFDVKD. Trimming took 3 bases from V and 3 from J, leaving 8 bases between them. The CDR3 loop reads CATSDAGLNQPQHF. In nucleotides, the CDR3 is TGTGCCACCAGTGATGCAGGGCTCAATCAGCCCCAGCATTTT.

This rearrangement joins TRBV28 to TRBJ2-3, with 7 bases lining up with TRBD2. V dropped 3 bases and J dropped 1; count of bases not matched to a gene: 4. CDR1 and CDR2 (germline): MDHEN, SYDVKM. The CDR3 sequence is 15 residues long. This chain's CDR3 is CASSLSGRGTDTQYF. DNA for the CDR3: TGTGCCAGCAGTTTGAGTGGGAGGGGCACAGATACGCAGTATTTT. The variable domain in full, with the rest retrieved from reference TRBV28 and TRBJ2-3, is DVKVTQSSRYLVKRTGEKVFLECVQDMDHENMFWYRQDPGLGLRLIYFSYDVKMKEKGDIPEGYSVSREKKERFSLILESASTNQTSMYLCASSLSGRGTDTQYFGPGTRLTVL.

The chain links TRBV6-1 to TRBJ2-6; 7 bases map to TRBD2. This CDR3 spans 16 amino acids. The germline V gene has CDR1 MNHNS and CDR2 SASEGT. V was clipped by 3 bases and J by 0 bases; unmatched bases: 2. This CDR3 reads CASSERTSSGANVLTF. CDR3 DNA sequence: TGTGCCAGCAGTGAGAGGACTAGCTCTGGGGCCAACGTCCTGACTTTC.

The gene calls are TRBV19 and TRBJ2-1, with D maybe TRBD1 (6 bases). V was clipped by 6 bases and J by 8 bases, with 11 bases between them. This CDR3 spans 12 amino acids. Germline CDR1 LNHDA, CDR2 SQIVND (reference sequence). DNA of the CDR3: TGTGCCAGTAGAGGGGGTGGGGATGAGCAGTTCTTC. Encoded protein: CASRGGGDEQFF. The whole variable domain, remainder taken from reference TRBV19 and TRBJ2-1, is DGGITQSPKYLFRKEGQNVTLSCEQNLNHDAMYWYRQDPGQGLRLIYYSQIVNDFQKGDIAEGYSVSREKKESFPLTVTSAQKNPTAFYLCASRGGGDEQFFGPGTRLTVL.

The genes are TRBV6-2 or TRBV6-3 and TRBJ2-7; 8 bases align to TRBD1. The CDR3 length is 15 residues. Trimming removed 0 bases from V and 2 bases from J; junction bases left unmatched: 3. Germline assignment: CDR1 MNHEY and CDR2 SVGEGT. CDR3 protein: CASSYSDRVAYEQYF. The CDR3 DNA reads as TGTGCCAGCAGTTACTCGGACAGGGTAGCCTACGAGCAGTACTTC.

This clone came up a few times. The rearrangement uses TRBV19 and TRBJ1-2; D call uncertain. The length of the CDR3 is 14 residues. Trimming cost V 6 bases and J 5 bases, with 16 bases left between them. Germline values: CDR1 LNHDA, CDR2 SQIVND (reference sequence). Written as DNA, the CDR3 is TGTGCCAGTAGCCCCTTAGAGCGAGAATATGGCTACACCTTC. Residues: CASSPLEREYGYTF.

The V and J genes are TRBV2 and TRBJ1-2; 11 bases are shared with TRBD1. The germline V gene has CDR1 SNHLY and CDR2 FYNNEI. The CDR3 loop spans 14 amino acids. V trimming: 6 bases; J trimming: 5 bases; junction bases outside the gene matches: 5. The CDR3 loop reads CASSAGTGGYGYTF. DNA of the CDR3: TGTGCCAGCAGCGCCGGGACAGGGGGGTATGGCTACACCTTC. The full variable domain, in which reference TRBV2 and TRBJ1-2 provide the parts outside the CDR3, is EPEVTQTPSHQVTQMGQEVILRCVPISNHLYFYWYRQILGQKVEFLVSFYNNEISEKSEIFDDQFSVERPDGSNFTLKIRSTKLEDSAMYFCASSAGTGGYGYTFGSGTRLTVV.